The 32 T cell receptor beta chains in this list originate from one sample, sequenced in a study of beta chain features in type 1 diabetes. Expressed TCRB transcripts were sequenced, since all the RNA that had been isolated was reverse transcribed. Clones were sequenced by immunoSEQ multiplex PCR, and TCRdb holds only the in-frame ones, with some missing. The data show roughly 240,000 clones, around 68% seen once. The sequencing input was naive CD4+ T cells from blood. All receptors derive from a man aged 25-40 years in good health.

This clone was recorded a few times. This chain connects TRBV29-1 to TRBJ1-2; D uncertain. V lost 3 bases, J lost 4 bases, and 9 bases lay in between. In germline, CDR1 is SQVTM, CDR2 ANQGSEA. The CDR3 is 12 residues long. The CDR3 DNA is TGCAGCGTTGACGTAGCGACCTATGGCTACACCTTC. Its translation: CSVDVATYGYTF.

The V call is TRBV30, the J call TRBJ2-3; the D gene is possibly TRBD2 (6 bases). The CDR3 extends over 13 amino acids. V lost 3 bases to trimming and J lost 6 bases, with 13 bases between them. Per the germline V gene, CDR1 is GTSNPN and CDR2 is SVGIG (reference sequence). The CDR3 loop reads CAWRSGTWDTQYF. CDR3 DNA sequence: TGTGCCTGGAGATCGGGGACTTGGGATACGCAGTATTTT.

This sequence joins TRBV6-1 and TRBJ2-5; D is ambiguous. With 4 bases removed from V and 5 bases from J, the gap between germline ends came to 5 bases. Germline CDR1 and CDR2: MNHNS and SASEGT. The CDR3 is made up of 11 amino acids. CDR3 DNA sequence: TGTGCCAGCAGTGCACAGGAGACCCAGTACTTC. Protein sequence: CASSAQETQYF.

This chain connects TRBV7-2 to TRBJ2-3; TRBD2 matches 13 bases. The V gene end was trimmed by 4 bases and the J gene end by 5 bases; junction bases not matched to a gene: 6. The CDR3 covers 16 residues. From germline, CDR1 is SGHTA and CDR2 FQGNSA. The CDR3, as DNA: TGTGCCAGCAGCTCAGGACTAGCGGGAGCGGTAGATACGCAGTATTTT. Translating gives CASSSGLAGAVDTQYF.

The table lists this clone with a count of one. The V gene is TRBV29-1, the J gene TRBJ2-7; TRBD2 agrees at 13 bases. CDR1 and CDR2 (germline): SQVTM, ANQGSEA. Trimming took 7 bases from V and 6 from J; bases not matched to a gene: 12. The length of the CDR3 is 15 residues. CDR3 sequence: CSGGSLAGGPGEQYF. The CDR3 nucleotides are TGCAGCGGTGGATCACTAGCGGGAGGGCCAGGCGAGCAGTACTTC.

The chain uses TRBV28 and TRBJ1-5; D is unclear. The ends were cut back, 5 bases at V and 4 bases at J, with 0 bases in the middle. CDR1 MDHEN and CDR2 SYDVKM come from the germline V gene. CDR3 length: 10 amino acids. CDR3: CASSNQPQHF. CDR3 nucleotides: TGTGCCAGCAGTAATCAGCCCCAGCATTTT.

The chain has TRBV7-2 and TRBJ1-1; unclear D gene. Trimming pared 5 bases from V and 3 bases from J, leaving 13 bases between. Germline V CDR1 and CDR2: SGHTA, FQGNSA. This CDR3 has 14 amino acids. CDR3 loop: CASSHSGGDTEAFF. CDR3 sequence (DNA): TGTGCCAGCAGCCATTCCGGTGGGGACACTGAAGCTTTCTTT.

Note on this clone: Additional DNA sequences in this sample encode the identical CDR3. The V and J genes are TRBV5-1 and TRBJ2-3, with no clear D. CDR1 and CDR2 from the germline V gene are SGHRS and YFSETQ. V was shortened by 4 bases and J by 3 bases, with 6 bases between the two germline ends. CDR3 size: 12 residues. The CDR3 DNA reads TGCGCCAGCAGCCCTTCGACAGATACGCAGTATTTT. Translating gives CASSPSTDTQYF.

In this sample, this clone turned up a few times. In DNA form, the CDR3 reads TGTGCCTGGAGTGTAAGCGATGGCTACACCTTC. This sequence encodes CAWSVSDGYTF. The J gene is TRBJ1-2, the V gene TRBV30, with D unresolved. The CDR3 runs 11 residues. The V gene lost 0 bases and the J gene lost 6 bases, with 5 bases spanning the gap. Germline V gives CDR1 GTSNPN, CDR2 SVGIG (reference sequence).

The DNA of the CDR3 is TGCAGCGTTGAAGAAACTACAGGGAGGCCCTACGAGCAGTACTTC. Protein: CSVEETTGRPYEQYF. V and J are TRBV29-1 and TRBJ2-7; D is tentatively TRBD1 or TRBD2 (6 bases each). The germline CDR1 and CDR2 sequences are SQVTM and ANQGSEA. CDR3 size: 15 residues. Trimming pared 0 bases from V and 2 bases from J, leaving 14 bases between.

A note on this clone: An end of the junction does not agree with germline; a read error may underlie this. The chain employs TRBV2 and TRBJ1-6; D uncertain. The V gene's germline CDR1 is SNHLY and CDR2 FYNNEI. The CDR3 consists of 12 residues. The CDR3 loop reads CASSEMMRPVNF. The CDR3 DNA sequence: TGTGCCAGCAGTGAAATGATGAGGCCCGTCAACTTT.

This clone came up a few times. The J gene is TRBJ2-7, the V gene TRBV6-5; D perhaps matches TRBD1 (5 bases). CDR1 and CDR2 (germline): MNHEY, SVGAGI. V was pared by 4 bases and J by 0 bases, with 10 bases between. CDR3 length: 14 residues. The CDR3 loop reads CASSSDISSYEQYF. The CDR3 region has the DNA TGTGCCAGCAGTTCGGACATCAGCTCCTACGAGCAGTACTTC.

The gene calls are TRBV30 and TRBJ2-1; a possible D gene is TRBD2 (6 bases). The CDR3 covers 12 residues. CDR1 and CDR2 (germline): GTSNPN, SVGIG (reference sequence). Deletions cut 8 bases from V and 10 bases from J, with 18 bases between. DNA for the CDR3: TGTGCCGGGGAACTAGCAGGCTACGAGCAGTTCTTC. Its protein product is CAGELAGYEQFF. Full variable domain (missing parts from reference TRBV30 and TRBJ2-1): SQTIHQWPATLVQPVGSPLSLECTVEGTSNPNLYWYRQAAGRGLQLLFYSVGIGQISSEVPQNLSASRPQDRQFILSSKKLLLSDSGFYLCAGELAGYEQFFGPGTRLTVL.

The V call is TRBV6-6, the J call TRBJ2-1; 12 bases match TRBD2. With V trimmed by 5 bases and J by 4 bases, 3 bases remained unmatched. Germline CDR1 is MNHNY and CDR2 is SVGAGI (reference sequence). This CDR3 comprises 15 residues. For the CDR3, the DNA is TGTGCCAGCAGTCCTGGACTAGCGGGGTACAATGAGCAGTTCTTC. Its protein product is CASSPGLAGYNEQFF.

The V and J genes are TRBV5-1 and TRBJ2-3; 9 bases agree with TRBD1. J gave up 9 bases and V 4 bases, and 12 bases lay outside the gene matches. The CDR3 sequence is 15 residues long. Germline loops: CDR1 SGHRS, CDR2 YFSETQ. In nucleotides, the CDR3 is TGCGCCAGCAGCCTCTTGGACAGGGGAGAAGCGACGCAGTATTTT. It encodes CASSLLDRGEATQYF.

The chain has TRBV6-5 and TRBJ1-3; D is uncertain. This CDR3 has 13 amino acids. V was trimmed by 6 bases and J by 8 bases, leaving 14 bases between them. Germline V gene lookup returns CDR1 MNHEY and CDR2 SVGAGI. CDR3: CASSPGRPDTIYF. The CDR3 coding sequence is TGTGCCAGCAGCCCAGGTCGACCTGACACCATATATTTT.

The chain employs TRBV29-1 and TRBJ1-1, with TRBD1 as a possible D gene (5 bases). Deletions cut 7 bases from V and 6 bases from J, with 15 bases between. The germline CDR1 and CDR2 sequences are SQVTM and ANQGSEA. The CDR3 contains 12 residues. In DNA, the CDR3 is TGCAGCGGTTCAGGGAAGTATTCTGAAGCTTTCTTT. Translating it yields CSGSGKYSEAFF.

The J gene is TRBJ2-7, the V gene TRBV29-1; possible D gene TRBD2, 6 bases. V lost 6 bases, J lost 2 bases, and 14 bases lay in between. CDR1 SQVTM and CDR2 ANQGSEA come from the germline V gene. CDR3 size: 13 residues. The CDR3 bases are TGCAGCGTCGGTACCCTAGCGCCCTACGAGCAGTACTTC. It is translated as CSVGTLAPYEQYF.

The V gene is TRBV18, the J gene TRBJ2-7; D ambiguous. Trimming left V 0 bases short and J 7 bases short, with 13 bases between. The CDR3 has 14 amino acids. The germline V gene has CDR1 KGHSH and CDR2 LQKENI. CDR3 loop: CASSPPNGLGEQYF. The CDR3 DNA follows: TGTGCCAGCTCACCACCGAACGGTTTAGGAGAGCAGTACTTC.

This clone was detected only a few times. The V and J genes are TRBV13 and TRBJ1-2; no definite D call. V shed 10 bases and J shed 6 bases, with 24 bases lying between them. This CDR3 is built from 15 residues. CDR1 is PRHDT, CDR2 FYEKMQ, per germline (reference sequence). CDR3 residues: CATSSSVSGRNGYTF. As DNA, the CDR3 is TGTGCCACCTCCTCGAGCGTGTCCGGGAGGAATGGCTACACCTTC.

The rearrangement uses TRBV13 and TRBJ2-3; D possibly corresponds to TRBD1 (5 bases). The CDR3 covers 14 residues. Germline CDR1 is PRHDT and CDR2 is FYEKMQ (reference sequence). The V end was cut by 5 bases, the J end by 1 base, with 10 bases between. The CDR3 here is CASSPRTRTDTQYF. CDR3 DNA: TGTGCCAGCAGCCCCCGGACACGCACAGATACGCAGTATTTT.

The rearrangement uses TRBV19 and TRBJ1-2; no clear D gene. V gave up 5 bases and J gave up 0 bases, with 7 bases separating them. This CDR3 spans 13 amino acids. Germline CDR1 reads LNHDA; CDR2 reads SQIVND (reference sequence). DNA of the CDR3: TGTGCCAGTAGTGATATGCCTAACTATGGCTACACCTTC. This translates into CASSDMPNYGYTF.

This clone was observed a few times. V is TRBV19 and J is TRBJ2-1; 7 bases map to TRBD1. There are 14 residues in the CDR3. Trimming cost V 4 bases and J 6 bases; bases outside gene matches: 6. Germline V CDR1 and CDR2: LNHDA, SQIVND (reference sequence). The CDR3 DNA follows: TGTGCCAGTAGTACGGGACAGTTCAGCAATGAGCAGTTCTTC. Translated, it gives CASSTGQFSNEQFF.

In this sample, this clone turned up a few times. V usage is TRBV30 and J usage is TRBJ2-1, with 11 bases lining up with TRBD2. The CDR3 runs 19 residues. CDR1 is GTSNPN and CDR2 is SVGIG in the germline V gene (reference sequence). V trimming: 1 base; J trimming: 0 bases; junction bases outside the gene matches: 11. CDR3 region: CAWSAPSLAGGYSYNEQFF. The CDR3 region has the DNA TGTGCCTGGAGTGCCCCCTCGCTAGCGGGAGGTTACTCCTACAATGAGCAGTTCTTC.

The chain links TRBV7-2 to TRBJ1-5; a possible D gene is TRBD1 (5 bases). The germline V gene encodes CDR1 SGHTA and CDR2 FQGNSA. Trimming stripped 6 bases from V and 1 base from J, with 13 bases between. This CDR3 has 15 amino acids. CDR3 nucleotide sequence: TGTGCCAGCAGGGAGGGGAGCGGGAGCAATCAGCCCCAGCATTTT. The encoded protein is CASREGSGSNQPQHF. The full variable domain, rest sourced from reference TRBV7-2 and TRBJ1-5, is GAGVSQSPSNKVTEKGKDVELRCDPISGHTALYWYRQSLGQGLEFLIYFQGNSAPDKSGLPSDRFSAERTGGSVSTLTIQRTQQEDSAVYLCASREGSGSNQPQHFGDGTRLSIL.

The V and J genes are TRBV7-2 and TRBJ1-1; 7 bases fit TRBD1. With V trimmed by 7 bases and J by 5 bases, 25 bases remained unmatched. Germline-derived CDR1 and CDR2 are SGHTA and FQGNSA. The CDR3 is made up of 19 amino acids. The CDR3: CASIKGQTPSFPIRTEAFF. The CDR3 DNA is TGTGCCAGCATCAAGGGACAGACACCATCCTTCCCCATAAGGACTGAAGCTTTCTTT.

This clone came up a few times. This sequence joins TRBV6-5 and TRBJ2-6; D gene unclear. This CDR3 is built from 16 residues. Germline-derived CDR1 and CDR2 are MNHEY and SVGAGI. V was cut by 2 bases and J by 2 bases, with 10 bases left in between. The CDR3 bases are TGTGCCAGCAGTTACCCTCCTGGGGCTGGGGCCAACGTCCTGACTTTC. This translates into CASSYPPGAGANVLTF.

The rearrangement joins TRBV30 to TRBJ1-1; no firm D call. The V and J ends lost 3 bases and 10 bases respectively, with 12 bases between them. CDR3 size: 11 residues. Looked up from germline, CDR1 is GTSNPN and CDR2 is SVGIG (reference sequence). The CDR3 sequence is CAWSGPYLAFF. Written as DNA, the CDR3 is TGTGCCTGGAGCGGACCCTACCTAGCTTTCTTT.

The rearrangement links TRBV20-1 to TRBJ2-3, with D hard to call. Germline V gene lookup returns CDR1 DFQATT and CDR2 SNEGSKA (reference sequence). Trimming removed 3 bases from V and 5 bases from J, with 6 bases in between. The CDR3 has 11 residues. CDR3 amino acids: CSASKEDTQYF. The CDR3 bases are TGCAGTGCTAGTAAAGAAGATACGCAGTATTTT.

The rearrangement uses TRBV7-9 and TRBJ2-7; 7 positions agree with TRBD1. The CDR3 length is 14 residues. Unmatched junction bases numbered 9, after V lost 5 bases and J lost 5 bases. Germline CDR1 reads SEHNR; CDR2 reads FQNEAQ (reference sequence). CDR3 coding DNA: TGTGCCAGCAGCCTGTCGACAGGGAAGGACGAGCAGTACTTC. As protein: CASSLSTGKDEQYF.

V usage is TRBV29-1 and J usage is TRBJ2-5; possibly TRBD2 for D (5 bases). Trimming took 4 bases from V and 3 from J, leaving 12 bases between them. The length of the CDR3 is 13 residues. Per germline, CDR1 SQVTM and CDR2 ANQGSEA. In DNA form, the CDR3 reads TGCAGCGTTGGGGGATTGCGGGAAGAGACCCAGTACTTC. Translated: CSVGGLREETQYF.

This chain links TRBV28 with TRBJ1-2; D not certain. Trimming took off 6 bases at V and 4 bases at J, with 9 bases between the two ends. The CDR3 spans 12 residues. CDR1 MDHEN and CDR2 SYDVKM come from the germline V gene. In DNA form, the CDR3 reads TGTGCCAGCAGATCAGCTCTCTATGGCTACACCTTC. Translation gives CASRSALYGYTF.